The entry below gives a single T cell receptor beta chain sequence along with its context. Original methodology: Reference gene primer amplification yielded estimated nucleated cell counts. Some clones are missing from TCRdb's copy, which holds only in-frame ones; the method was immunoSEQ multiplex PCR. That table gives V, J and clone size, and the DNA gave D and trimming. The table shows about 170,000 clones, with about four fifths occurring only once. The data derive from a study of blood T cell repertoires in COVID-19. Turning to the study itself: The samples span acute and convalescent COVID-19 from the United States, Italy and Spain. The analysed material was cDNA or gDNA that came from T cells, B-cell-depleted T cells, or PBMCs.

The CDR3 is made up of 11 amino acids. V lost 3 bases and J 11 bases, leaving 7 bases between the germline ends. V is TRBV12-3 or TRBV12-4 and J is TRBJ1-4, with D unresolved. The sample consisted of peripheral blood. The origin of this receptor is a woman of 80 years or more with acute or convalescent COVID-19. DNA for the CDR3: TGTGCCAGCAGTTTTGGTGAGAAACTGTTTTTT. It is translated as CASSFGEKLFF.